This T cell receptor (beta chain) was found in a study of CD8+ T cells in alopecia areata. As for treatment: oral pan-JAK inhibitor, 5-10 mg twice daily. This clone was observed at least ten times. With 6 bases removed from V and 1 base from J, the gap between germline ends came to 9 bases. Per the germline V gene, CDR1 is LNHDA and CDR2 is SQIVND (reference sequence). The CDR3 has 14 amino acids. cDNA serving as the sequencing template came from extracted, reverse transcribed RNA. This table comes from immunoSEQ multiplex PCR, and its TCRdb copy is limited to in-frame clones, with some not included. The repertoire holds fewer than 250,000 clones, with roughly 44% as singletons.

The rearrangement uses TRBV19 and TRBJ2-2, with D maybe TRBD1 (5 bases). This specimen consisted of CD4+ T cells sorted from blood, obtained at approximately week 37, from a patient treated with tofacitinib. The TCR sequence derives from a human donor with alopecia areata. CDR3 region: CASRGRVNTGELFF. The CDR3 bases are TGTGCCAGTAGGGGCAGGGTGAACACCGGGGAGCTGTTTTTT.